What follows are 3 T cell receptor beta chains derived from one specimen sequenced in a study of blood T cells in healthy people across ages. Through a sample-barcoded 5' primer and a J-beta primer mix, a second PCR was run for roughly 6 to 11 cycles. Each CDR3 protein gets one entry after TCRdb re-called the 5' RACE reads with MiXCR. This table has around 870,000 distinct CDR3 sequences, under 30% appearing once. Sequenced sample: blood. The source is a woman older than 75 in good health.

Details on this clonotype: The conserved final phenylalanine or tryptophan is absent from the CDR3, which likely points to a read error. The CDR3 DNA reads as TGTGCCAGCAGCTTAGTCAGGGAGGGTGGCTACACCGTC. Protein sequence: CASSLVREGGYTV. The chain links TRBV7-2 to TRBJ1-2; possible D gene TRBD1, 5 bases. The germline V gene has CDR1 SGHTA and CDR2 FQGNSA. The CDR3 runs 13 residues. The V gene lost 1 base and the J gene lost 7 bases, with 10 bases spanning the gap.

Ten or more counts support this clonotype. The rearrangement joins TRBV7-2 to TRBJ2-2; the match to TRBD1 covers 11 bases. The CDR3 covers 15 residues. Germline V CDR1 and CDR2: SGHTA, FQGNSA. Germline trimming cut 3 bases from V and 4 bases from J; bases unmatched to any gene: 1. CDR3 region: CASSLGQGGTGELFF. The CDR3 coding sequence is TGTGCCAGCAGCTTGGGACAGGGGGGCACCGGGGAGCTGTTTTTT.

At least ten counts were recorded for this clonotype. The chain is built from TRBV24-1 and TRBJ2-1; D perhaps matches TRBD2 (5 bases). Germline V CDR1 and CDR2: KGHDR, SFDVKD. V lost 3 bases and J lost 0, with 20 bases in between. The CDR3 contains 19 residues. The CDR3 bases are TGTGCCACCAGTGATAGCGGCCGTCGATCCTATAGCTCCTACAATGAGCAGTTCTTC. This encodes CATSDSGRRSYSSYNEQFF.